A single sample is the source of the 11 T cell receptor beta chains below, sequenced in a study of T cells after yellow fever vaccination. TCRdb used MiXCR to reprocess the 5' RACE reads, holding one entry per CDR3 protein. The data hold fewer than 350,000 distinct CDR3 sequences, with around 4% observed a single time. Sample: PBMCs, taken on the day of the yellow fever booster vaccination. These receptor sequences come from a man between 18 and 35 years old who received the YFV17D yellow fever vaccine.

This clonotype was observed many times. The chain employs TRBV21-1 and TRBJ2-7; the listed D gene, TRBD1, was not tested against the DNA. TRBV21-1 is a pseudogene segment. The CDR3 spans 12 residues. CDR3 nucleotides: TGTGCCAGCAGCAAGACAGGGAACGAGCAGTACGTC. Its translation: CASSKTGNEQYV.

V usage is TRBV27 and J usage is TRBJ1-6, with D possibly TRBD1 on 5 matching bases. CDR1 is MNHEY, CDR2 SMNVEV, per germline (reference sequence). The length of the CDR3 is 12 residues. The V end was cut by 7 bases, the J end by 12 bases, with 13 bases between. The chain's CDR3 is CASMGVGGPLHF. The CDR3 nucleotides are TGTGCCAGCATGGGGGTAGGCGGACCCCTCCACTTT.

This clonotype occurred a few times. The chain employs TRBV5-4 and TRBJ1-2, with D unresolved. V was clipped by 0 bases and J by 6 bases, with 9 bases between them. The CDR3 is 13 residues long. The germline V gene has CDR1 SGHNT and CDR2 YYREEE (reference sequence). DNA of the CDR3: TGTGCCAGCAGCTTGGTGGCGGGGAATGGCTACACCTTC. Translated: CASSLVAGNGYTF.

This clonotype was recorded at least ten times. The rearrangement uses TRBV29-1 and TRBJ1-1; a possible D gene is TRBD1 (6 bases). The V gene lost 5 bases and the J gene lost 7 bases, with 11 bases spanning the gap. Per the germline V gene, CDR1 is SQVTM and CDR2 is ANQGSEA. The CDR3 extends over 11 amino acids. CDR3: CSVKRQDEAFF. The CDR3 DNA follows: TGCAGCGTTAAAAGACAGGATGAAGCTTTCTTT.

The chain carries TRBV7-2 and TRBJ1-1, with TRBD1 as a possible D gene (5 bases). The V gene's germline CDR1 is SGHTA and CDR2 FQGNSA. The CDR3 sequence is 17 residues long. Trimming cost V 5 bases and J 4 bases, with 23 bases left between them. This chain's CDR3 is CASSTRDRPSSSTEAFF. CDR3 DNA sequence: TGTGCCAGCAGCACCCGGGACCGACCTTCCTCGAGCACTGAAGCTTTCTTT. The full variable domain, in which reference TRBV7-2 and TRBJ1-1 provide the parts outside the CDR3, is GAGVSQSPSNKVTEKGKDVELRCDPISGHTALYWYRQSLGQGLEFLIYFQGNSAPDKSGLPSDRFSAERTGGSVSTLTIQRTQQEDSAVYLCASSTRDRPSSSTEAFFGQGTRLTVV.

This clonotype was recorded at least ten times. This chain uses TRBV5-1 with TRBJ2-7; D not resolved. The CDR3 is 11 residues long. Germline CDR1 reads SGHRS; CDR2 reads YFSETQ. Trimming cost V 4 bases and J 2 bases, with 4 bases left between them. CDR3 amino acids: CASSTAYEQYF. In DNA form, the CDR3 reads TGCGCCAGCAGCACCGCCTACGAGCAGTACTTC.

This chain links TRBV6-5 with TRBJ1-6; weak D call: TRBD1 (5 bases). Trimming left V 7 bases short and J 8 bases short, with 15 bases between. The CDR3 covers 14 residues. The germline V gene encodes CDR1 MNHEY and CDR2 SVGAGI. CDR3 sequence reads: CASTQQGRDSPLHF. Written as DNA, the CDR3 is TGTGCCAGCACTCAGCAGGGCCGGGATTCACCCCTCCACTTT.

There are many counts of this clonotype. The chain combines TRBV12-5 with TRBJ2-1; D might be TRBD2 (5 bases). Trimming stripped 1 base from V and 0 bases from J, with 7 bases between. CDR1 is LGHNT and CDR2 is FRNRAP in the germline V gene. This CDR3 has 15 amino acids. CDR3: CASGLGRSSYNEQFF. The DNA for the CDR3 is TGTGCTAGTGGTTTGGGGAGGAGCTCCTACAATGAGCAGTTCTTC.

The table lists this clonotype with a few counts. V and J are TRBV6-2 or TRBV6-3 and TRBJ2-5; either TRBD1 or TRBD2 may fit D (5 bases each). Germline V CDR1 and CDR2: MNHEY, SVGEGT. The ends were cut back, 5 bases at V and 4 bases at J, with 14 bases in the middle. The CDR3 is 14 residues long. The CDR3 DNA sequence: TGTGCCAGCAGTCCCGGTGTGAGGGGAGAGACCCAGTACTTC. Its translation: CASSPGVRGETQYF.

The J gene is TRBJ2-1, the V gene TRBV4-3; no firm D call. The CDR3 is 18 amino acids. Trimming took 0 bases from V and 2 from J, leaving 17 bases between them. CDR1 is LGHNA, CDR2 YSLEER, per germline. The CDR3 DNA sequence: TGCGCCAGCAGCCAAGAGGGGATGAGTTGGCAGACCTACAATGAGCAGTTCTTC. Protein sequence: CASSQEGMSWQTYNEQFF.

J is TRBJ2-3 and V is TRBV4-1; perhaps TRBD1 as D (5 bases). CDR1 is MGHRA and CDR2 is YSYEKL in the germline V gene. The CDR3 sequence is 15 residues long. V gave up 1 base and J gave up 0 bases, with 8 bases separating them. The CDR3 nucleotides read TGCGCCAGCAGCCAAGGACAGACCAGCACAGATACGCAGTATTTT. Its translation: CASSQGQTSTDTQYF.